A single sample gave rise to the 23 T cell receptor beta chains below, sequenced in a study of shared clonotypes between healthy human individuals. The naive CD8 population came from CD45RO-negative cells selected for CCR7, without terminally differentiated effector memory CD45RA+ cells. Method: immunoSEQ multiplex PCR; TCRdb's copy keeps in-frame clones and lacks some. The table includes about 2.1 million clones, over 85% detected once. The sample was naive CD8+ T cells from PBMCs. Receptors originate from a man aged 18-30 years in good health. Some clones in this sample may be carry-over from other donors' samples.

The table lists this clone with a count of one. The chain links TRBV7-2 to TRBJ2-5, with D possibly TRBD2 on 6 matching bases. This CDR3 region has 15 residues. Deletions cut 3 bases from V and 6 bases from J, with 17 bases between. The germline V gene encodes CDR1 SGHTA and CDR2 FQGNSA. The CDR3 DNA sequence: TGTGCCAGCAGCTTGTTTTCTGCGGGGATGAAGACCCAGTACTTC. Protein product: CASSLFSAGMKTQYF.

The chain joins TRBV28 to TRBJ2-7; TRBD2 agrees at 8 bases. Germline V lookup: CDR1 MDHEN, CDR2 SYDVKM. V was clipped by 6 bases and J by 5 bases; unmatched bases: 9. This CDR3 region has 14 residues. The CDR3 loop is CASSPHGRGHEQYF. The CDR3 DNA is TGTGCCAGCAGCCCCCACGGGAGGGGTCACGAGCAGTACTTC.

The V and J genes are TRBV19 and TRBJ1-5; 8 bases fit TRBD1. With V trimmed by 7 bases and J by 7 bases, 9 bases remained unmatched. Germline CDR1 LNHDA, CDR2 SQIVND (reference sequence). The CDR3 totals 14 residues. The CDR3 coding sequence is TGTGCCAGTACCTCGACAGGGGACGGCCAGCCCCAGCATTTT. Amino acids: CASTSTGDGQPQHF. Full variable domain (remainder filled in from reference TRBV19 and TRBJ1-5): DGGITQSPKYLFRKEGQNVTLSCEQNLNHDAMYWYRQDPGQGLRLIYYSQIVNDFQKGDIAEGYSVSREKKESFPLTVTSAQKNPTAFYLCASTSTGDGQPQHFGDGTRLSIL.

The chain recombines TRBV29-1 with TRBJ1-2; D gene unclear. The CDR3 extends over 10 amino acids. Looked up from germline, CDR1 is SQVTM and CDR2 is ANQGSEA. V was clipped by 3 bases and J by 3 bases, with 2 bases between them. The CDR3 is CSVDHYGYTF. CDR3 in DNA: TGCAGCGTTGACCACTATGGCTACACCTTC.

The chain joins TRBV11-3 to TRBJ2-2; D is possibly TRBD1 or TRBD2 (5 bases each). This CDR3 is 14 amino acids long. Germline assignment: CDR1 SGHNT and CDR2 YENEEA. V dropped 6 bases and J dropped 6 bases, with 14 bases sitting between them. The CDR3 loop reads CASSLEGPSGELFF. CDR3 DNA sequence: TGTGCCAGCAGTCTAGAGGGGCCATCCGGGGAGCTGTTTTTT.

The chain joins TRBV6-5 to TRBJ2-1, with 8 bases fitting TRBD1. This CDR3 spans 14 amino acids. Trimming removed 2 bases from V and 5 bases from J; junction bases left unmatched: 2. The germline CDR1 and CDR2 sequences are MNHEY and SVGAGI. The CDR3 here is CASSYQGQDNEQFF. CDR3 nucleotides: TGTGCCAGCAGTTACCAGGGACAGGACAATGAGCAGTTCTTC.

The V call is TRBV28, the J call TRBJ1-5; no clear D. From germline, CDR1 is MDHEN and CDR2 SYDVKM. The CDR3 is made up of 13 amino acids. V was pared by 7 bases and J by 3 bases, with 10 bases between. This CDR3 is CASNRGYNQPQHF. The CDR3 DNA sequence: TGTGCCAGCAATCGCGGGTACAATCAGCCCCAGCATTTT.

V and J are TRBV25-1 and TRBJ2-2; no clear D. The germline V gene encodes CDR1 MGHDK and CDR2 SYGVNS. V lost 2 bases, J lost 4 bases, and 5 bases lay in between. This CDR3 region has 13 residues. CDR3 sequence: CASSELLTGELFF. The CDR3 nucleotides are TGTGCCAGCAGTGAACTGCTCACCGGGGAGCTGTTTTTT.

This chain joins TRBV5-4 and TRBJ2-1, with 7 bases lining up with TRBD2. Per the germline V gene, CDR1 is SGHNT and CDR2 is YYREEE (reference sequence). Trimming took 3 bases from V and 6 from J; bases not matched to a gene: 9. CDR3 size: 15 residues. The chain's CDR3 is CASSWRRETGNEQFF. The DNA for the CDR3 is TGTGCCAGCAGCTGGCGGCGGGAGACTGGCAATGAGCAGTTCTTC.

The rearrangement joins TRBV7-3 to TRBJ2-3; a possible D gene is TRBD1 (6 bases). V was clipped by 5 bases and J by 1 base, with 19 bases between them. CDR1 and CDR2 from the germline V gene are SGHTA and FQGTGA. The CDR3 has 17 amino acids. For the CDR3, the DNA is TGTGCCAGCAGCCCCCGACAGGAAAGGAACGGCACAGATACGCAGTATTTT. Translating it yields CASSPRQERNGTDTQYF.

The chain links TRBV19 to TRBJ1-2; TRBD1 matches 8 bases. Losses at the gene ends were 5 bases for V and 4 bases for J; bases not matched to a gene: 6. Germline V CDR1 and CDR2: LNHDA, SQIVND (reference sequence). This CDR3 contains 14 residues. CDR3 DNA: TGTGCCAGTAGTGTTCAGACAGGGGTCTATGGCTACACCTTC. Encoded protein: CASSVQTGVYGYTF.

The table lists this clone with a count of one. In nucleotides, the CDR3 is TGTGCCAGCAGCTTTCTCCGCTACGAGCAGTACTTC. This translates into CASSFLRYEQYF. J is TRBJ2-7 and V is TRBV5-6; D ambiguous. The length of the CDR3 is 12 residues. In germline, CDR1 is SGHDT, CDR2 YYEEEE. The ends were cut back, 2 bases at V and 3 bases at J, with 6 bases in the middle.

This clone was recorded only once. The genes are TRBV2 and TRBJ2-7; no reliable D call. The germline V gene has CDR1 SNHLY and CDR2 FYNNEI. Trimming left V 8 bases short and J 3 bases short, with 8 bases between. The CDR3 consists of 11 residues. The DNA of the CDR3 is TGTGCCAGCTGGTGGTACTACGAGCAGTACTTC. Its translation: CASWWYYEQYF.

This clone was found once. V is TRBV19 and J is TRBJ2-5, with a tentative D call TRBD1 (6 bases). CDR3 size: 15 residues. With 4 bases removed from V and 2 bases from J, the gap between germline ends came to 14 bases. Germline-derived CDR1 and CDR2 are LNHDA and SQIVND (reference sequence). In nucleotides, the CDR3 is TGTGCCAGTAGTAACAGGGCGCTTTGGCAAGAGACCCAGTACTTC. Protein: CASSNRALWQETQYF.

This chain connects TRBV28 to TRBJ2-5; TRBD1 might be the D (6 bases). Germline V gene lookup returns CDR1 MDHEN and CDR2 SYDVKM. The CDR3 has 14 amino acids. Trimming left V 5 bases short and J 5 bases short, with 15 bases between. The CDR3 DNA follows: TGTGCCAGCAGTCCCCCAGGGGTGAGGGAGACCCAGTACTTC. Translation: CASSPPGVRETQYF. The full variable domain, its missing parts supplied by reference TRBV28 and TRBJ2-5, is DVKVTQSSRYLVKRTGEKVFLECVQDMDHENMFWYRQDPGLGLRLIYFSYDVKMKEKGDIPEGYSVSREKKERFSLILESASTNQTSMYLCASSPPGVRETQYFGPGTRLLVL.

The count of this clone is one. The chain links TRBV7-9 to TRBJ2-5, with D unresolved. Germline-derived CDR1 and CDR2 are SEHNR and FQNEAQ (reference sequence). This CDR3 is built from 15 residues. Trimming left V 1 base short and J 1 base short, with 10 bases between. CDR3 nucleotide sequence: TGTGCCAGCAGCTTAGGCGCTCCCGTCCAAGAGACCCAGTACTTC. Encoded protein: CASSLGAPVQETQYF.

The rearrangement links TRBV2 to TRBJ2-7; TRBD2 might be the D (6 bases). The germline gives CDR1 SNHLY, CDR2 FYNNEI. The V gene lost 2 bases and the J gene lost 3 bases, with 17 bases spanning the gap. This CDR3 has 16 residues. As DNA, the CDR3 is TGTGCCAGCAGTGAACGGTTAGTGGGAGGTGTCTACGAGCAGTACTTC. Translated, it gives CASSERLVGGVYEQYF.

This chain connects TRBV27 to TRBJ2-3; no firm D call. The CDR3 runs 14 residues. V was pared by 0 bases and J by 4 bases, with 8 bases between. Germline V gene lookup returns CDR1 MNHEY and CDR2 SMNVEV (reference sequence). CDR3 in DNA: TGTGCCAGCAGTTTATCCCTCCCTTCAGATACGCAGTATTTT. Translating gives CASSLSLPSDTQYF.

In this sample, this clone turned up once. The chain is built from TRBV6-6 and TRBJ2-7, with no clear D. Per germline, CDR1 MNHNY and CDR2 SVGAGI (reference sequence). The germline V and J ends were trimmed by 2 bases and 3 bases, with 5 bases remaining between them. CDR3 length equals 12 residues. The CDR3 here is CASSYLYYEQYF. For the CDR3, the DNA is TGTGCCAGCAGTTACCTTTACTACGAGCAGTACTTC.

CDR3 nucleotide sequence: TGTGCCAGCAGTGATTTTAGGGACAAGGCCTACGAGCAGTACTTC. It is translated as CASSDFRDKAYEQYF. The chain uses TRBV2 and TRBJ2-7, with D possibly TRBD1 on 6 matching bases. CDR3 length equals 15 residues. The germline gives CDR1 SNHLY, CDR2 FYNNEI. With 3 bases removed from V and 2 bases from J, the gap between germline ends came to 14 bases.

V is TRBV30 and J is TRBJ1-6; D possibly corresponds to TRBD1 (5 bases). The germline gives CDR1 GTSNPN, CDR2 SVGIG (reference sequence). Trimming stripped 2 bases from V and 7 bases from J, with 9 bases between. The CDR3 is 13 residues long. The CDR3 bases are TGTGCCTGGAGTAGCCAGGGAAATTCACCCCTCCACTTT. It is translated as CAWSSQGNSPLHF.

The chain is built from TRBV6-4 and TRBJ2-3; 7 nucleotides match TRBD2. With 0 bases clipped from V and 6 bases from J, the junction kept 6 bases outside the gene matches. Germline V gives CDR1 MRHNA, CDR2 SNTAGT. The CDR3 covers 15 residues. The CDR3 loop is CASSDSLGLVDTQYF. For the CDR3, the DNA is TGTGCCAGCAGTGACTCCCTTGGACTAGTTGATACGCAGTATTTT.

This sequence joins TRBV7-2 and TRBJ1-4; 7 nucleotides line up with TRBD1. V was pared by 6 bases and J by 8 bases, with 9 bases of the junction left unmatched. The germline V gene has CDR1 SGHTA and CDR2 FQGNSA. The CDR3 length is 14 residues. CDR3 region: CASRYRGQSEKLFF. The CDR3 nucleotides are TGTGCCAGCAGATATAGGGGACAGAGCGAAAAACTGTTTTTT.